These 4 T cell receptor beta chains were sequenced from one sample in a study of cytotoxic CD8 clonotypes in ibrutinib-treated CLL. TCRdb's copy holds only in-frame clones and misses some; the assay was immunoSEQ multiplex PCR. The table records more than 140,000 clones, 70% to 80% of them present only once. The source material was PBMCs, sampled after 12 months of ibrutinib treatment. The receptors originated from a human donor with chronic lymphocytic leukemia.

V is TRBV5-1 and J is TRBJ2-5; 8 bases align to TRBD1. The J call may be faulty, since TRBJ2-7 better matches the DNA end. There are 15 residues in the CDR3. Germline values: CDR1 SGHRS, CDR2 YFSETQ. Here the CDR3 reads CASSLGQGAAAEQYF. The CDR3 nucleotides are TGCGCCAGCAGCTTAGGGCAGGGGGCGGCGGCCGAGCAGTACTTC.

The chain is built from TRBV19 and TRBJ2-6; D gene unclear. This CDR3 region has 14 residues. CDR1 is LNHDA and CDR2 is SQIVND in the germline V gene (reference sequence). The V and J ends lost 4 bases and 0 bases respectively, with 4 bases between them. The DNA for the CDR3 is TGTGCCAGTAGTACTAGCTCTGGGGCCAACGTCCTGACTTTC. This translates into CASSTSSGANVLTF.

V is TRBV6-5 and J is TRBJ1-3; D ambiguous. There are 13 residues in the CDR3. Germline V gene lookup returns CDR1 MNHEY and CDR2 SVGAGI. Trimming shortened V by 6 bases and J by 3 bases, and 9 bases separated the two germline ends. CDR3 protein: CASRGPGGNTIYF. For the CDR3, the DNA is TGTGCCAGCAGGGGTCCTGGTGGAAACACCATATATTTT.

The chain employs TRBV6-1 and TRBJ2-7; 9 bases are shared with TRBD1. V lost 4 bases and J lost 2; bases outside the gene matches: 6. The length of the CDR3 is 15 residues. Germline V gene lookup returns CDR1 MNHNS and CDR2 SASEGT. In DNA, the CDR3 is TGTGCCAGCAGTGGAGTCCGGGACAGGGCCTACGAGCAGTACTTC. Translation: CASSGVRDRAYEQYF.